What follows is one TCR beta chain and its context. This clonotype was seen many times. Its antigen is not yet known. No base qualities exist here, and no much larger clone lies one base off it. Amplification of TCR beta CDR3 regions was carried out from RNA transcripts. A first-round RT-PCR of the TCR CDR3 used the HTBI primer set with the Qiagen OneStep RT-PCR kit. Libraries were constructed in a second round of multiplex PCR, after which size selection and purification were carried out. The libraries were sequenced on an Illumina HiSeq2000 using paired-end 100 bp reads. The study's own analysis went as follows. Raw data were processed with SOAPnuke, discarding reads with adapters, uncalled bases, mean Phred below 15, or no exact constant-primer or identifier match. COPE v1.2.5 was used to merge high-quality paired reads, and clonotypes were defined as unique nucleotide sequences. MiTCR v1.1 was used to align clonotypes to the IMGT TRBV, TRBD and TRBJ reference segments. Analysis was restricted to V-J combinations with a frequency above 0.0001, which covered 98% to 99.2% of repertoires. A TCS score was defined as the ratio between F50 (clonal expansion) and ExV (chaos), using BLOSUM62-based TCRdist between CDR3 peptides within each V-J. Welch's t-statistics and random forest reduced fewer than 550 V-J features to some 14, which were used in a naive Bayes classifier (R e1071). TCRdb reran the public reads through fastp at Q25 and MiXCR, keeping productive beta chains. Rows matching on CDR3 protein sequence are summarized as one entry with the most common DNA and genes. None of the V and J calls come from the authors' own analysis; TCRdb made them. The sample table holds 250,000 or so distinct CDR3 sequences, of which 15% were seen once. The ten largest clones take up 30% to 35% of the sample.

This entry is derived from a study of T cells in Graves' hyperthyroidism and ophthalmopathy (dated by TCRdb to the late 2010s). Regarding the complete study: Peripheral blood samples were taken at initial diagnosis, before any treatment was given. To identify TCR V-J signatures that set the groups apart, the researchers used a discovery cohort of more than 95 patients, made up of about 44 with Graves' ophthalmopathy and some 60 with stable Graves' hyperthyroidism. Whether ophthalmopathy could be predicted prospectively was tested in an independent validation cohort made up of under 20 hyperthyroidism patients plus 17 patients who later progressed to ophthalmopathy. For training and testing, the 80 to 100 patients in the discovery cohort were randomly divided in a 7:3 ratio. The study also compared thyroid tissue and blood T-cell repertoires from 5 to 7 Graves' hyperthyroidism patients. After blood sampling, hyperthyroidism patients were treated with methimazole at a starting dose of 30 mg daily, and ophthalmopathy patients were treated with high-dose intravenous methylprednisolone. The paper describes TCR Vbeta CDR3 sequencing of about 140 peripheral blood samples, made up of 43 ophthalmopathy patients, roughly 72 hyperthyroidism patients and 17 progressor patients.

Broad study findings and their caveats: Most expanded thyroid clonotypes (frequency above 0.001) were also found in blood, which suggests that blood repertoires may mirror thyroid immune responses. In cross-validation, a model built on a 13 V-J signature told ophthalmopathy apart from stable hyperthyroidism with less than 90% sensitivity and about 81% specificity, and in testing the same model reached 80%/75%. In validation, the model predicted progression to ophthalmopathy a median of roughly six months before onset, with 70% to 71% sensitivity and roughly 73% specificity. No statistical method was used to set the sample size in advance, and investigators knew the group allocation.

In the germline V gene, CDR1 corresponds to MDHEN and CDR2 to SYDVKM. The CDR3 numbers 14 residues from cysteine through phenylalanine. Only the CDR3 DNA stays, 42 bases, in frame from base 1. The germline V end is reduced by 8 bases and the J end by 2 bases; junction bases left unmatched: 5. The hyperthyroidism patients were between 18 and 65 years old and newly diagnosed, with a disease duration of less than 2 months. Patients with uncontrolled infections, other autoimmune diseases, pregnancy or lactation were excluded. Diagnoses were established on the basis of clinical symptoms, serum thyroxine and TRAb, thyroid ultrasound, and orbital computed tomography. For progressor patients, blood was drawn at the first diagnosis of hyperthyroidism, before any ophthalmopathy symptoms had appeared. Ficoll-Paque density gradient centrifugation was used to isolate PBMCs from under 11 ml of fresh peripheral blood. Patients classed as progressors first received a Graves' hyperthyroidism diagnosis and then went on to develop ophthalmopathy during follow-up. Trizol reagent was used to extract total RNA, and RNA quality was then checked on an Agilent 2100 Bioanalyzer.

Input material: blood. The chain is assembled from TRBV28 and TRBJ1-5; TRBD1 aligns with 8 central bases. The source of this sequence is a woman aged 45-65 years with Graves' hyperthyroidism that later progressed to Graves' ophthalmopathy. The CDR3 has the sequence CASGDRRRNQPQHF. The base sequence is TGTGCCAGCGGGGACAGGCGACGCAATCAGCCCCAGCATTTT.